Ten or more counts support the clone carrying this TCR beta chain. Its target is unknown. RNA transcripts provided the source from which TCR beta CDR3 regions were amplified. RT-PCR in the first round (using the HTBI primer set) targeted the TCR CDR3. TCRdb re-analysed the multiplex PCR reads in MiXCR, keeping a single row per CDR3 protein. This table holds about 410,000 distinct CDR3 sequences, roughly 15% found once. The ends were cut back, 3 bases at V and 6 bases at J, with 7 bases in the middle. This CDR3 region has 12 residues. Germline CDR1 is SGHTA and CDR2 is FQGNSA. The PBMCs studied were ones that came from 10 ml fresh peripheral blood. The data were obtained in a study of T cells in Graves' hyperthyroidism and ophthalmopathy. The wider study: Before any treatment, at initial diagnosis, peripheral blood was collected.

The study's findings and limits: Most thyroid clonotypes that were expanded above 0.001 also turned up in blood. Ophthalmopathy was separated from stable hyperthyroidism by a 13 V-J model.

The chain recombines TRBV7-2 with TRBJ2-3, with D uncertain. This sequence was found in a woman in her 30s with Graves' ophthalmopathy. The material sequenced was blood. Here the CDR3 DNA reads TGTGCCAGCAGCTTTACTTCGGATACGCAGTATTTT. Translating it yields CASSFTSDTQYF.